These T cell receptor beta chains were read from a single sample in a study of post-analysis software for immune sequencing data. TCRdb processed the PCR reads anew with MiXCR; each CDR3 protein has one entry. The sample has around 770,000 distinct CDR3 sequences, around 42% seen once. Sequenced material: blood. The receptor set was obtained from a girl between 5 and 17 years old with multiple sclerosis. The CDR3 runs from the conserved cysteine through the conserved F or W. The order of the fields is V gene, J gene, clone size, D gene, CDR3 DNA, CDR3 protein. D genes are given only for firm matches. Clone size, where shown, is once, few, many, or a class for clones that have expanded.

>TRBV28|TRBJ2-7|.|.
TGTGCCAGCAGGACGGTCAGTGTACAGGATTCATCCTACGAGCAGTACTTC
CASRTVSVQDSSYEQYF
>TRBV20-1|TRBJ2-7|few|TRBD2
TGCAGTGCGGACGGGGGACTAGCGGGTTCGTACGAGCAGTACTTC
CSADGGLAGSYEQYF
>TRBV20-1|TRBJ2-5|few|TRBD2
TGCAGTTGCACGACGGCGGGAGTCCAAGAGACCCAGTACTTC
CSCTTAGVQETQYF
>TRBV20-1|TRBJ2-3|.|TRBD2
TGCAGTGCTGCTAGCGGGAGGGTGGATACGCAGTATTTT
CSAASGRVDTQYF
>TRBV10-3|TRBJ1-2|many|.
TGTGCCATCAGTGAGGATAAAATCTATGGCTACACCTTC
CAISEDKIYGYTF
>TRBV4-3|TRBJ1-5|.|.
TGCGCCAGCAGCCGCGGGGCGGGTCAGCCCCAGCATTTT
CASSRGAGQPQHF
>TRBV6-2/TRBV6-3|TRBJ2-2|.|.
TGTGCCAGCTCTTTGGCTCGCGGGGAGCTGTTTTTT
CASSLARGELFF
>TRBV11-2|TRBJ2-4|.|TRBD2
TGTGCCAGCAGCTTAGAGGGGACTAGCGGGCGACTAGCCAAAAACATTCAGTACTTC
CASSLEGTSGRLAKNIQYF
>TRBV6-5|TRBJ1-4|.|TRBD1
TGTGCCAGCAGTCCAGGGGGTTACGAAAAACTGTTTTTT
CASSPGGYEKLFF
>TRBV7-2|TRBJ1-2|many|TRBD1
TGTGCCAGCAGCTCCGGGGACAGGGACCCCACTAACTATGGCTACACCTTC
CASSSGDRDPTNYGYTF
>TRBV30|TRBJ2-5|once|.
TGTGCCTGGAGTGGGGGGACCCAAGAGACCCAGTACTTC
CAWSGGTQETQYF
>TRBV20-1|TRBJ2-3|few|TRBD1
TGCAGTGCTAGAACCCTAGGACAGGGGGTGGGGGATACGCAGTATTTT
CSARTLGQGVGDTQYF
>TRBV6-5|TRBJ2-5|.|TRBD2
TGTGCCAGTGCGACTAGCGGAAAAGAGACCCAGTACTTC
CASATSGKETQYF
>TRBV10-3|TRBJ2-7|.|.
TGTGCCATCAGTGGAGAGACAGTTGGGTCCTACGAGCAGTACTTC
CAISGETVGSYEQYF
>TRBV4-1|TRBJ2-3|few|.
TGCGCCAGCAGCCAAGTAGCAGTCCCTAGCACAGATACGCAGTATTTT
CASSQVAVPSTDTQYF
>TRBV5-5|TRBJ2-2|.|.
TGTGCCAGCAGCTTGAGACAGGATTACACCGGGGAGCTGTTTTTT
CASSLRQDYTGELFF
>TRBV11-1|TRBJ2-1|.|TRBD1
TGTGCCAGCAGCCCTCGCAGGGGGAATGAGCAGTTCTTC
CASSPRRGNEQFF
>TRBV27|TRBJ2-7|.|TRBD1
TGTGCCAGCAGCTCTTACAGGGGCTACGAGCAGTACTTC
CASSSYRGYEQYF
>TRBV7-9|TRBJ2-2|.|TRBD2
TGTGCCAGCAGCCAAGGGACTAGCGGGAGGATCGGGGAGCTGTTTTTT
CASSQGTSGRIGELFF
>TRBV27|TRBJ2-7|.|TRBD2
TGTGCCAGCAGTCCCGTTGGGGCGGGGGTCTACGAGCAGTACTTC
CASSPVGAGVYEQYF
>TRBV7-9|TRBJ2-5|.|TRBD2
TGTGCCAGCAGCTTAGTCGGGACTAGCGAAGAGACCCAGTACTTC
CASSLVGTSEETQYF
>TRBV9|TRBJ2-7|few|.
TGTGCCAGGGCCCCAACCATAAGGGTCTACGAGCAGTACTTC
CARAPTIRVYEQYF
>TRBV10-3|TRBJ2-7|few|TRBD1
TGTGCCATCAGTATTCCCTCGAGACAGGGGACCCGCGAGCAGTACTTC
CAISIPSRQGTREQYF